What follows describes a single TCR beta chain. Repertoires were generated with immunoSEQ multiplex PCR, while TCRdb's copy carries only in-frame clones and drops some. The sample holds around 180,000 clones; under 90% are singletons and the top ten take 15% to 20%. This sample was taken from a study of blood T cell repertoires in COVID-19. The sample consisted of peripheral blood. This receptor was obtained from a person aged 65 to 85 with COVID-19, enrolled during active disease.

CDR3 region: CASSISGGELNEQFF. The CDR3 nucleotides are TGTGCCAGCAGCATCTCTGGCGGGGAACTAAATGAGCAGTTCTTC. V is TRBV7-2 and J is TRBJ2-1; TRBD2 might be the D (6 bases). The CDR3 covers 15 residues. V was shortened by 5 bases and J by 7 bases, with 18 bases between the two germline ends. From germline, CDR1 is SGHTA and CDR2 FQGNSA.